This T cell receptor beta chain came from a study of CD8 T cells in Susac syndrome. Trimming took 7 bases from V and 6 from J, leaving 16 bases between them. The germline CDR1 and CDR2 sequences are LNHDA and SQIVND (reference sequence). This CDR3 is 14 amino acids long. An input of about 0.5 to 1 ug of RNA was subjected to reverse transcription using random hexamers. One entry per CDR3 protein, called by TCRdb with MiXCR from the immunoSEQ multiplex PCR reads. Among about 440,000 distinct CDR3 sequences listed, around 85% were seen once. The source is a human donor with multiple sclerosis. The specimen was CD8+ T cells from PBMCs. The gene calls are TRBV19 and TRBJ2-1; either TRBD1 or TRBD2 may supply D (5 bases each). This CDR3 reads CASTLSPGANEQFF. CDR3 nucleotide sequence: TGTGCCAGTACCTTGTCCCCCGGGGCCAATGAGCAGTTCTTC.